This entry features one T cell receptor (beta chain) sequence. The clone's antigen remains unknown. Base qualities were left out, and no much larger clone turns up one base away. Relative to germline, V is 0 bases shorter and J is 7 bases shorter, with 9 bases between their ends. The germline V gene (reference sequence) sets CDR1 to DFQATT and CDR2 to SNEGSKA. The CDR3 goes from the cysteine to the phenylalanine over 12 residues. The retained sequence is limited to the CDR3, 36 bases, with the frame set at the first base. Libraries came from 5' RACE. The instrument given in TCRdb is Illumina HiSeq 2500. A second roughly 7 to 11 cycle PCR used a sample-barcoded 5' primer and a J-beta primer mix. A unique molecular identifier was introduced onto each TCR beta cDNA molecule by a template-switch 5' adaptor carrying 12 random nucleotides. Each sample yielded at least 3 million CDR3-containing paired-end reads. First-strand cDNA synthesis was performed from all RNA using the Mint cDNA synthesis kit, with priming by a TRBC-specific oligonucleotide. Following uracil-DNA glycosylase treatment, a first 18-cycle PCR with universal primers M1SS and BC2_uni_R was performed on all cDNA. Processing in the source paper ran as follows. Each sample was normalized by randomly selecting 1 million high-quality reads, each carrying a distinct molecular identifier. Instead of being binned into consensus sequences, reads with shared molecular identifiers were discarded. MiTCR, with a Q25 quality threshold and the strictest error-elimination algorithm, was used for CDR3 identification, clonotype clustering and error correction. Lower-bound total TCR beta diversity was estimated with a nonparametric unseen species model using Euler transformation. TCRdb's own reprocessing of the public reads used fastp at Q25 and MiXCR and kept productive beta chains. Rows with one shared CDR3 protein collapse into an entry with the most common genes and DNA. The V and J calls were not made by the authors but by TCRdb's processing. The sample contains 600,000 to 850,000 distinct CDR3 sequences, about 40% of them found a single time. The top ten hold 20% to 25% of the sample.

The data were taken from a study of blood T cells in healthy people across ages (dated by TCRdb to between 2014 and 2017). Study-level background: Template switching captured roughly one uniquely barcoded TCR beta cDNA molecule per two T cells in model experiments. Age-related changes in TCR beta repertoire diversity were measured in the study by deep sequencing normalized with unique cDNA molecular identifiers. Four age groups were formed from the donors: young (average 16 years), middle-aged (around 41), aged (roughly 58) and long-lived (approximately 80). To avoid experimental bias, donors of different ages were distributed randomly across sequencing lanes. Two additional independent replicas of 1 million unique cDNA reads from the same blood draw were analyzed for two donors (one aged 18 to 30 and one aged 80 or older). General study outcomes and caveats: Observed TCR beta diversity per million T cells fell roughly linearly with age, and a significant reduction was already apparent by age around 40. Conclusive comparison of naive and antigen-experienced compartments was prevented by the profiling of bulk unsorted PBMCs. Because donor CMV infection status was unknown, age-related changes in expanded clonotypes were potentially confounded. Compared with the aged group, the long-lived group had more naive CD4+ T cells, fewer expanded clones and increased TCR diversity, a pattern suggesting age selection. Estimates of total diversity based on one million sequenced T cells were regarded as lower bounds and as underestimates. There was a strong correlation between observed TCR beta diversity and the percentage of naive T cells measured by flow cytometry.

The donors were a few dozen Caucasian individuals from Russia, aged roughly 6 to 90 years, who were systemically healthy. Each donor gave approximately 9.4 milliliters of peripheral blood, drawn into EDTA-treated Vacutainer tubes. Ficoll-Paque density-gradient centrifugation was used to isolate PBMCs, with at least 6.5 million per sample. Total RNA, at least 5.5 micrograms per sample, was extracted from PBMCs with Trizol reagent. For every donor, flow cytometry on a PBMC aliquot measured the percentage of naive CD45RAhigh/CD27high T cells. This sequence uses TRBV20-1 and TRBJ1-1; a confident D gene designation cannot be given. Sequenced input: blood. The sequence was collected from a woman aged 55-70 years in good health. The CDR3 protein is CSARDIVYEAFF. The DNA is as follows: TGCAGTGCTAGAGATATCGTCTATGAAGCTTTCTTT.